The 30 T cell receptor beta chains reported below all come from one sample, sequenced in a study of blood T cells in healthy people across ages. Sample-barcoded 5' priming and a J-beta primer mix drove a second PCR of about 6 to 12 cycles. TCRdb ran MiXCR on the 5' RACE reads and lists one entry per CDR3 protein. The data show 250,000 to 300,000 distinct CDR3 sequences, around 29% seen once. The material sequenced was blood. All receptors come from a woman aged 70-85 years in good health.

The rearrangement links TRBV18 to TRBJ1-3; tentatively, D is TRBD1 (5 bases). Germline V gives CDR1 KGHSH, CDR2 LQKENI. V was shortened by 10 bases and J by 4 bases, with 14 bases between the two germline ends. The CDR3 consists of 13 residues. The CDR3 nucleotides read TGTGCCACGGGGCCCTGGGCCGGAAACACCATATATTTT. Translating it yields CATGPWAGNTIYF. Looking up the rest from reference TRBV18 and TRBJ1-3 gives the full variable domain: NAGVMQNPRHLVRRRGQEARLRCSPMKGHSHVYWYRQLPEEGLKFMVYLQKENIIDESGMPKERFSAEFPKEGPSILRIQQVVRGDSAAYFCATGPWAGNTIYFGEGSWLTVV.

With respect to this clonotype: A read error is possible here, since a much larger clone lies one base away. The chain employs TRBV11-2 and TRBJ2-2; unclear D gene. The CDR3 is made up of 13 amino acids. Germline V gives CDR1 SGHAT, CDR2 FQNNGV. Here the CDR3 reads CAGSLDGTGELFF. DNA for the CDR3: TGTGCCGGCAGCTTAGATGGGACCGGGGAGCTGTTTTTT.

The chain carries TRBV15 and TRBJ2-5, with D unclear. This CDR3 is built from 13 residues. CDR1 and CDR2 from the germline V gene are LNHNV and YYDKDF (reference sequence). Trimming shortened V by 2 bases and J by 5 bases, and 9 bases separated the two germline ends. CDR3 in amino acids: CATSRMKGETQYF. CDR3 in DNA: TGTGCCACCAGCAGAATGAAAGGGGAGACCCAGTACTTC.

V is TRBV12-5 and J is TRBJ2-1, with TRBD1 matching over 9 bases. This CDR3 is built from 14 residues. V lost 4 bases, J lost 4 bases, and 2 bases stayed unmatched. Germline CDR1 LGHNT, CDR2 FRNRAP. This chain's CDR3 is CASGWGTGYNEQFF. Written as DNA, the CDR3 is TGTGCTAGTGGTTGGGGGACAGGGTACAATGAGCAGTTCTTC.

The V and J genes are TRBV7-2 and TRBJ2-7; 8 bases line up with TRBD2. V lost 1 base to trimming and J lost 6 bases; unmatched junction nucleotides: 14. CDR3 length equals 17 residues. Germline values: CDR1 SGHTA, CDR2 FQGNSA. As DNA, the CDR3 is TGTGCCAGCAGCTTAGGAGTCGCCAGCGGGAGTCAGGGCGAGCAGTACTTC. Translated, it gives CASSLGVASGSQGEQYF.

The chain employs TRBV14 and TRBJ1-5; 7 bases line up with TRBD1. CDR3 length: 15 residues. Germline trimming cut 1 base from V and 3 bases from J; bases unmatched to any gene: 3. CDR1 is SGHDN and CDR2 is FVKESK in the germline V gene. For the CDR3, the DNA is TGTGCCAGCAGCCAAGGACAGGGAAACAATCAGCCCCAGCATTTT. This sequence encodes CASSQGQGNNQPQHF.

This clonotype was observed a few times. CDR3 sequence: CSVEGITPHEQFF. In DNA form, the CDR3 reads TGCAGCGTTGAAGGCATTACCCCCCATGAGCAGTTCTTC. This sequence joins TRBV29-1 and TRBJ2-1; D remains ambiguous. The germline gives CDR1 SQVTM, CDR2 ANQGSEA. Trimming pared 1 base from V and 8 bases from J, leaving 12 bases between. The CDR3 consists of 13 residues.

The V gene is TRBV12-3 or TRBV12-4, the J gene TRBJ2-1, with 9 bases aligning to TRBD2. V gave up 1 base and J gave up 3 bases; unmatched junction bases: 7. The CDR3 sequence is 17 residues long. DNA for the CDR3: TGTGCCAGCAGTTTAGGTGCAAGCGGGAGGAACTACAATGAGCAGTTCTTC. The encoded protein is CASSLGASGRNYNEQFF.

This clonotype showed up many times. CDR3 DNA sequence: TGCAGTGCTAGGGTTTCAGGGAGAGGAGACGAGCAGTACTTC. Protein: CSARVSGRGDEQYF. The gene calls are TRBV20-1 and TRBJ2-7; either TRBD1 or TRBD2 may supply D (5 bases each). Germline CDR1 is DFQATT and CDR2 is SNEGSKA (reference sequence). V gave up 3 bases and J gave up 5 bases, with 17 bases separating them. The CDR3 sequence is 14 residues long.

V and J are TRBV3-1 and TRBJ2-6; D remains unclear. The CDR3 loop spans 14 amino acids. V lost 2 bases and J lost 4, with 6 bases in between. Germline V CDR1 and CDR2: LGHDT, YNNKEL (reference sequence). The CDR3 region has the DNA TGTGCCAGCAGCCAAAGCTACGGGGCCAACGTCCTGACTTTC. Translation: CASSQSYGANVLTF.

As to this clonotype: A much larger clone sits a single nucleotide away, making a read error possible. The chain uses TRBV19 and TRBJ1-1; TRBD1 agrees at 8 bases. Germline-derived CDR1 and CDR2 are LNHDA and SQIVND (reference sequence). The CDR3 is 15 residues long. This chain's CDR3 is CAGSPPTGVKTEAFF. The CDR3 region has the DNA TGTGCCGGTAGCCCCCCGACAGGGGTAAAGACTGAAGCTTTCTTT.

The rearrangement joins TRBV19 to TRBJ2-3, with TRBD2 matching over 7 bases. With 3 bases clipped from V and 4 bases from J, the junction kept 7 bases outside the gene matches. CDR3 size: 15 residues. Germline V gives CDR1 LNHDA, CDR2 SQIVND (reference sequence). The DNA for the CDR3 is TGTGCCAGTAGTATGGAAGGGAGGGGTGCAGATACGCAGTATTTT. Amino acids: CASSMEGRGADTQYF.

This clonotype has only a few counts. The chain links TRBV10-3 to TRBJ2-1; 8 bases are shared with TRBD2. Per the germline V gene, CDR1 is ENHRY and CDR2 is SYGVKD. J lost 5 bases, V lost 8 bases, and 8 bases had no gene match. There are 14 residues in the CDR3. The chain's CDR3 is CAIGSSGLDNEQFF. CDR3 DNA sequence: TGTGCCATCGGGTCTAGCGGGCTCGACAATGAGCAGTTCTTC.

The chain recombines TRBV5-6 with TRBJ2-1; weak D call: TRBD2 (5 bases). The J call is doubtful: the DNA matches TRBJ2-7 better. This CDR3 contains 13 residues. Germline V CDR1 and CDR2: SGHDT, YYEEEE. The CDR3 DNA reads as TGTGCCAGCAGCCCTGCGAGGGCGCGAGAGCAGTACTTC. Its translation: CASSPARAREQYF.

This chain links TRBV6-6 with TRBJ1-1, with a weak D call TRBD1 (6 bases). This CDR3 is built from 14 residues. The V gene lost 6 bases and the J gene lost 2 bases, with 13 bases spanning the gap. Germline CDR1 reads MNHNY; CDR2 reads SVGAGI (reference sequence). CDR3 DNA sequence: TGTGCCAGCAGCCGAGGGACAAAAAACACTGAAGCTTTCTTT. It codes for CASSRGTKNTEAFF.

This clonotype was observed a handful of times. This chain connects TRBV5-5 to TRBJ2-3; the D gene could be TRBD1 or TRBD2 (6 bases each). V lost 4 bases and J lost 3, with 15 bases in between. Germline lookup yields CDR1 SGHKS and CDR2 YYEKEE (reference sequence). The CDR3 has 15 residues. CDR3 in amino acids: CASSPLGGLTDTQYF. CDR3 nucleotide sequence: TGTGCCAGCAGCCCCTTAGGGGGGCTGACAGATACGCAGTATTTT.

This clonotype was seen repeatedly, ten times or more. V usage is TRBV18 and J usage is TRBJ2-7; D gene unclear. The CDR3 spans 15 residues. V shed 3 bases and J shed 1 base, with 13 bases lying between them. From germline, CDR1 is KGHSH and CDR2 LQKENI. CDR3 in amino acids: CASSPTRSASYEQYF. Written as DNA, the CDR3 is TGTGCCAGCTCACCCACCAGGTCCGCTTCCTACGAGCAGTACTTC.

The V and J genes are TRBV15 and TRBJ1-4; D perhaps matches TRBD1 (6 bases). V was trimmed by 2 bases and J by 8 bases, leaving 15 bases between them. Germline assignment: CDR1 LNHNV and CDR2 YYDKDF (reference sequence). This CDR3 contains 15 residues. CDR3 region: CATSRSPGAEEKLFF. CDR3 bases: TGTGCCACCAGCAGAAGTCCGGGGGCCGAGGAAAAACTGTTTTTT.

This chain links TRBV20-1 with TRBJ1-5, with D tentatively TRBD1 (6 bases). V was pared by 2 bases and J by 4 bases, with 15 bases between. Germline V CDR1 and CDR2: DFQATT, SNEGSKA (reference sequence). The CDR3 loop spans 15 amino acids. CDR3 sequence (DNA): TGCAGTGCTAGAAAAGCAGGGAGGGGGAATCAGCCCCAGCATTTT. Protein sequence: CSARKAGRGNQPQHF.

The chain employs TRBV6-5 and TRBJ2-7, with a possible D match to TRBD2 (6 bases). CDR3 length: 13 amino acids. CDR1 and CDR2 from the germline V gene are MNHEY and SVGAGI. The V and J ends lost 7 bases and 12 bases respectively, with 22 bases between them. CDR3 sequence reads: CASTMAGGLNWYF. The CDR3 DNA sequence: TGTGCCAGCACCATGGCCGGGGGTCTTAATTGGTACTTC.

This clonotype was counted only a few times. The V call is TRBV27, the J call TRBJ2-7; tentatively, D is TRBD2 (6 bases). The germline gives CDR1 MNHEY, CDR2 SMNVEV (reference sequence). Trimming pared 8 bases from V and 5 bases from J, leaving 16 bases between. The CDR3 is 13 amino acids. The CDR3 protein is CASSNGGFDEQYF. The DNA of the CDR3 is TGTGCCAGCTCCAACGGGGGTTTTGACGAGCAGTACTTC.

This clonotype was recorded a few times. This chain links TRBV3-1 with TRBJ1-1; D may be TRBD1 (5 bases). The CDR3 length is 13 residues. Germline CDR1 and CDR2: LGHDT and YNNKEL (reference sequence). V was shortened by 1 base and J by 5 bases, with 8 bases between the two germline ends. The CDR3 loop reads CASSQVGETEAFF. Written as DNA, the CDR3 is TGTGCCAGCAGCCAAGTGGGGGAGACTGAAGCTTTCTTT.

This clonotype was seen a handful of times. CDR3 nucleotides: TGCAGCGTTGAGGTACTAGCGTCCGCTGAGCAGTTCTTC. Amino acid sequence: CSVEVLASAEQFF. The rearrangement uses TRBV29-1 and TRBJ2-1; 7 bases align to TRBD2. The CDR3 consists of 13 residues. The germline CDR1 and CDR2 sequences are SQVTM and ANQGSEA. Germline trimming cut 3 bases from V and 9 bases from J; bases unmatched to any gene: 8.

This clonotype was detected many times. The chain recombines TRBV20-1 with TRBJ2-3; 8 positions match TRBD2. Germline V lookup: CDR1 DFQATT, CDR2 SNEGSKA (reference sequence). The CDR3 loop spans 14 amino acids. The V segment lost 5 bases and the J segment 4 bases; nucleotides outside the gene matches: 8. CDR3 nucleotide sequence: TGCAGTGCTCAGCGGGAGTCAGAAGCAGATACGCAGTATTTT. It encodes CSAQRESEADTQYF.

The chain couples TRBV28 to TRBJ2-3; the D gene is possibly TRBD2 (5 bases). Germline CDR1 reads MDHEN; CDR2 reads SYDVKM. The V end lost 6 bases, the J end lost 1 base, and 17 bases lay between the germline ends. There are 16 residues in the CDR3. The DNA of the CDR3 is TGTGCCAGCAGCCTTCCGGGGTCCGGAGGCACAGATACGCAGTATTTT. This encodes CASSLPGSGGTDTQYF.

The chain recombines TRBV20-1 with TRBJ2-1, with TRBD1 identical over 7 bases. The CDR3 is 15 amino acids. V lost 5 bases to trimming and J lost 0 bases; unmatched junction nucleotides: 7. The germline V gene encodes CDR1 DFQATT and CDR2 SNEGSKA (reference sequence). The CDR3 DNA is TGCAGTGCTTATGACAGGGTAAGCTCCTACAATGAGCAGTTCTTC. It yields the protein CSAYDRVSSYNEQFF.

The chain employs TRBV7-9 and TRBJ2-6, with TRBD1 matching over 7 bases. CDR1 is SEHNR and CDR2 is FQNEAQ in the germline V gene (reference sequence). J gave up 3 bases and V 4 bases, and 9 bases lay outside the gene matches. This CDR3 region has 17 residues. The CDR3 sequence is CASSSLPTGVGANVLTF. Here the CDR3 DNA reads TGTGCCAGCAGCTCCCTCCCAACAGGGGTTGGGGCCAACGTCCTGACTTTC.

This clonotype turned up a few times. The junction differs from germline at one of its ends, possibly a read error. In DNA, the CDR3 is TGCGCCAGCAGCTTGCTAGACAGGGGAAGCACAGATACGCAGTACTTT. It translates to CASSLLDRGSTDTQYF. The chain employs TRBV5-1 and TRBJ2-3; 8 bases match TRBD1. Germline CDR1 SGHRS, CDR2 YFSETQ. This CDR3 spans 16 amino acids.

This clonotype was counted a few times. The rearrangement uses TRBV29-1 and TRBJ2-7; D ambiguous. Germline CDR1 and CDR2: SQVTM and ANQGSEA. V lost 2 bases and J 3 bases, leaving 5 bases between the germline ends. This CDR3 has 11 residues. For the CDR3, the DNA is TGCAGCGTTGAAATGAGCTACGAGCAGTACTTC. This sequence encodes CSVEMSYEQYF.

The rearrangement joins TRBV20-1 to TRBJ1-2, with a weak D call TRBD1 (5 bases). This CDR3 has 11 amino acids. With 7 bases removed from V and 2 bases from J, the gap between germline ends came to 8 bases. Per the germline V gene, CDR1 is DFQATT and CDR2 is SNEGSKA (reference sequence). DNA for the CDR3: TGCAGTGTCCGGGGGAACTATGGCTACACCTTC. It encodes CSVRGNYGYTF.